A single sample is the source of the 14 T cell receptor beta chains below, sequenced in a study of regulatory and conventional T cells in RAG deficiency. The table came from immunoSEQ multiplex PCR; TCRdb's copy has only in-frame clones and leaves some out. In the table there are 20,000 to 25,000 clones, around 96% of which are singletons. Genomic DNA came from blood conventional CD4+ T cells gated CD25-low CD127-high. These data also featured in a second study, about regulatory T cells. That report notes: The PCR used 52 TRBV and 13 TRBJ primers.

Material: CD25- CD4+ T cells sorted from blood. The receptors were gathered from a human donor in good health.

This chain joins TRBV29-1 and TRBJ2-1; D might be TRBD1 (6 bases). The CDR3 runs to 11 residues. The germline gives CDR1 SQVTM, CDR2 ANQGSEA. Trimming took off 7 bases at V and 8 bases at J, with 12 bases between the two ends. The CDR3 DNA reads TGCAGCGGGGGCAGGGGCGATGAGCAGTTCTTC. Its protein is CSGGRGDEQFF.

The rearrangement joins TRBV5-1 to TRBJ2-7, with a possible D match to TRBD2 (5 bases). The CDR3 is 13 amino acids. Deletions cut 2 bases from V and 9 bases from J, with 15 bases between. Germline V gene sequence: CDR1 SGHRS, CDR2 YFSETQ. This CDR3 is CASSLSEGVGQYF. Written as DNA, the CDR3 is TGCGCCAGCAGCTTAAGCGAGGGTGTAGGGCAGTACTTC.

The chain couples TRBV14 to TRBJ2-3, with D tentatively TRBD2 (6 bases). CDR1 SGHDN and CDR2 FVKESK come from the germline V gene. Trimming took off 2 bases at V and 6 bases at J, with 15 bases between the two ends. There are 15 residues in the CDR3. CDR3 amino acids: CASSQNLEGTDTQYF. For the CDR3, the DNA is TGTGCCAGCAGCCAAAATTTGGAGGGAACTGATACGCAGTATTTT.

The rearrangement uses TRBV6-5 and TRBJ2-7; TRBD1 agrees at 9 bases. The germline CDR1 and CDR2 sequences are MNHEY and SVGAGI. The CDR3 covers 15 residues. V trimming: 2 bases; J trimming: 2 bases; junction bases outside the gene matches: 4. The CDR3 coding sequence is TGTGCCAGCAGTTACGGACAGGGGAGGGCCTACGAGCAGTACTTC. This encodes CASSYGQGRAYEQYF.

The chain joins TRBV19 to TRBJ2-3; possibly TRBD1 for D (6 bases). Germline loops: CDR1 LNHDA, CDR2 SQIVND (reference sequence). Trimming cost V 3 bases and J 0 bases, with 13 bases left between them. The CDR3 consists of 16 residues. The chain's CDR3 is CASSITTGSSTDTQYF. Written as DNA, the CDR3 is TGTGCCAGTAGTATCACGACAGGCTCTAGCACAGATACGCAGTATTTT.

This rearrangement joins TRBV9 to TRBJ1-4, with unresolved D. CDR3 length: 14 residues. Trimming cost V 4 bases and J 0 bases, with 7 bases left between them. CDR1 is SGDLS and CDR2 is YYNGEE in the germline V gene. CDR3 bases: TGTGCCAGCAGCAAGCTGTCAACTAATGAAAAACTGTTTTTT. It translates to CASSKLSTNEKLFF.

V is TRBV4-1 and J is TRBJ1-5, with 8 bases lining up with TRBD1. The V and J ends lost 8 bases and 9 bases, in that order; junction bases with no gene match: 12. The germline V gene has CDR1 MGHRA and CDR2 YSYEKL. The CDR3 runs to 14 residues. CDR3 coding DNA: TGCGCCAGCGGGGAACAGGGGGTATCGGGGCCCCAGCATTTT. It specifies CASGEQGVSGPQHF.

CDR3 residues: CASGRPMTDSYTF. In DNA form, the CDR3 reads TGTGCTAGTGGCAGACCTATGACTGATAGCTACACCTTC. This sequence joins TRBV12-5 and TRBJ1-2; D ambiguous. From germline, CDR1 is LGHNT and CDR2 FRNRAP. Between the trimmed V and J ends, which lost 6 bases and 9 bases, there was a span of 17 bases. CDR3 length equals 13 residues. The whole variable domain, remainder taken from reference TRBV12-5 and TRBJ1-2, is DARVTQTPRHKVTEMGQEVTMRCQPILGHNTVFWYRQTMMQGLELLAYFRNRAPLDDSGMPKDRFSAEMPDATLATLKIQPSEPRDSAVYFCASGRPMTDSYTFGSGTRLTVV.

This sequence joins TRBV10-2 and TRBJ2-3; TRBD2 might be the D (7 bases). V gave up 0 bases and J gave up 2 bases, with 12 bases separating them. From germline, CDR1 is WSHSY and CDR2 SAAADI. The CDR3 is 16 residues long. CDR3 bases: TGCGCCAGCAGTGAGTCGGGGGGGCCGAACACAGATACGCAGTATTTT. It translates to CASSESGGPNTDTQYF.

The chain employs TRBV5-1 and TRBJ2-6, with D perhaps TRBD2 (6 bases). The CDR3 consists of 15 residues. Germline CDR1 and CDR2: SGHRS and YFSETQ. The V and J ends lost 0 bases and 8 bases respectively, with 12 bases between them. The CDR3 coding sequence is TGCGCCAGCAGCTTGGGGTCAGGCGGGACCAACGTCCTGACTTTC. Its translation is CASSLGSGGTNVLTF.

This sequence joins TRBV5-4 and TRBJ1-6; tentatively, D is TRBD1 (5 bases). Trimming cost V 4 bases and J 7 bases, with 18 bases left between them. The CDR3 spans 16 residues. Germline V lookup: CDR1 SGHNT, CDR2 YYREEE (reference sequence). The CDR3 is CASSPLQGRGNSPLHF. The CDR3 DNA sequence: TGTGCCAGCAGCCCTCTCCAGGGACGGGGGAATTCACCCCTCCACTTT.

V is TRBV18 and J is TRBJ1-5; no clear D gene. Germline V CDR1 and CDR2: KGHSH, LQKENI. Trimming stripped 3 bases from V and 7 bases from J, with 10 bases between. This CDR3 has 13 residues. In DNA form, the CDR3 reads TGTGCCAGCTCACCGGCGTCGGGGCAGCCCCAGCATTTT. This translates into CASSPASGQPQHF.

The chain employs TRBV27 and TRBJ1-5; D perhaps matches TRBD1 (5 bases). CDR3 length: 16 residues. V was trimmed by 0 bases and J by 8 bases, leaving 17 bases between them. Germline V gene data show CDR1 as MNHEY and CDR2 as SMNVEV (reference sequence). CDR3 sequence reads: CASSLSTGQGVKPQHF. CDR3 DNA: TGTGCCAGCAGTTTATCGACTGGGCAGGGCGTGAAGCCCCAGCATTTT.

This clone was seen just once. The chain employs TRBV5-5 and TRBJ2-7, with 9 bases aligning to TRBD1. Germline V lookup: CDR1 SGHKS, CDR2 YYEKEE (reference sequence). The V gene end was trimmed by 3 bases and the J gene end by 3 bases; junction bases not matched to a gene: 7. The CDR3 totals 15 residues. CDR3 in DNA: TGTGCCAGCAGCTCCCGCCCGGGACAGGGCTACGAGCAGTACTTC. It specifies CASSSRPGQGYEQYF.